This T cell receptor beta chain was found in a study of cytomegalovirus exposure and HLA in healthy donors. V was pared by 5 bases and J by 1 base, with 8 bases of the junction left unmatched. The CDR3 loop spans 18 amino acids. Germline V CDR1 and CDR2: SGDLS, YYNGEE. The PCR was carried out with 60 Vbeta primers and 13 Jbeta primers. TCRdb keeps only in-frame clones here, not all; method: immunoSEQ multiplex PCR. The sample has some 180,000 clones, 76% seen once. In the case of this clone: Its antigen remains unknown.

Findings and caveats of the study: Later analysis associated a missense DCLRE1C variant with TCR beta V- and J-gene trimming. There were several of the most significant clusters that appeared linked to common viral pathogens in a later analysis. The authors enumerated 150 to 200 TCR beta chains as linked to cytomegalovirus.

This receptor was identified in a man younger than 30 in good health and CMV-seronegative. The chain couples TRBV9 to TRBJ2-6, with TRBD1 matching over 11 bases. Sequencing was performed on PBMCs. CDR3 protein: CASRYAGTGGSGANVLTF. The CDR3 DNA sequence: TGTGCCAGCAGGTACGCCGGGACAGGGGGTTCTGGGGCCAACGTCCTGACTTTC.